A single sample gave rise to the 21 T cell receptor beta chains below, sequenced in a study of T cell responses to AZD1222 COVID-19 vaccine. TCRdb's copy holds only in-frame clones and misses some; the assay was immunoSEQ multiplex PCR. The sample includes roughly 140,000 clones, 70% to 90% seen only once; the top ten take approximately 3.1%. The material was peripheral blood, obtained on day 0 of MenACWY control vaccination. The source is an adult in good health.

The genes are TRBV6-2 or TRBV6-3 and TRBJ2-7; D not certain. With 0 bases removed from V and 1 base from J, the gap between germline ends came to 13 bases. Germline V lookup: CDR1 MNHEY, CDR2 SVGEGT. The length of the CDR3 is 16 residues. Here the CDR3 DNA reads TGTGCCAGCAGTTACTCGTCCACATCACTTTCCTACGAGCAGTACTTC. Translating it yields CASSYSSTSLSYEQYF.

The chain combines TRBV3-1 (or the pseudogene TRBV3-2) with TRBJ2-7; D possibly corresponds to TRBD2 (6 bases). The CDR3 spans 15 residues. Between the trimmed V and J ends, which lost 4 bases and 5 bases, there was a span of 18 bases. Germline CDR1 reads LGHDT; CDR2 reads YNNKEL (reference sequence). CDR3 loop: CASSLAGGIVHEQYF. CDR3 nucleotides: TGTGCCAGCAGCCTTGCTGGCGGGATTGTGCACGAGCAGTACTTC.

The chain employs TRBV6-1 and TRBJ2-5, with a possible D match to TRBD2 (5 bases). Germline CDR1 is MNHNS and CDR2 is SASEGT. Trimming cost V 1 base and J 10 bases, with 16 bases left between them. The CDR3 is 14 residues long. The CDR3 DNA sequence: TGTGCCAGCAGTGAAGGCCCGGCAGGACTTGTCCAGTACTTC. It is translated as CASSEGPAGLVQYF.

The chain recombines TRBV6-5 with TRBJ1-2; no clear D gene. CDR1 is MNHEY and CDR2 is SVGAGI in the germline V gene. This CDR3 contains 15 residues. The V end lost 3 bases, the J end lost 7 bases, and 18 bases lay between the germline ends. CDR3: CASSYEGKSPTGYTF. The CDR3 nucleotides are TGTGCCAGCAGTTATGAGGGAAAGTCGCCTACTGGCTACACCTTC.

The chain couples TRBV4-3 to TRBJ2-7, with TRBD2 matching 11 bases. From germline, CDR1 is LGHNA and CDR2 YSLEER. This CDR3 is 17 amino acids long. J lost 3 bases, V lost 0 bases, and 7 bases had no gene match. The CDR3 DNA is TGCGCCAGCAGCCAAGAGGGGACTAGCGGACTTTTCTACGAGCAGTACTTC. Its protein is CASSQEGTSGLFYEQYF.

The V call is TRBV6-1, the J call TRBJ2-7; the match to TRBD1 covers 12 bases. From germline, CDR1 is MNHNS and CDR2 SASEGT. Trimming at V came to 4 bases and at J to 3 bases, leaving 13 bases not matched to a gene. CDR3 length: 18 residues. The CDR3 DNA reads as TGTGCCAGCAGTGCGGGACAGGGGGCGGTGGTGACTATCTACGAGCAGTACTTC. Its translation is CASSAGQGAVVTIYEQYF.

As DNA, the CDR3 is TGCGCCAGCAGCTTGGGGCGGGGAACCACCTATGGCTACACCTTC. Protein sequence: CASSLGRGTTYGYTF. The rearrangement joins TRBV5-1 to TRBJ1-2; D uncertain. Germline V lookup: CDR1 SGHRS, CDR2 YFSETQ. Trimming pared 0 bases from V and 4 bases from J, leaving 13 bases between. CDR3 length: 15 amino acids. Looking up the rest from reference TRBV5-1 and TRBJ1-2 gives the full variable domain: KAGVTQTPRYLIKTRGQQVTLSCSPISGHRSVSWYQQTPGQGLQFLFEYFSETQRNKGNFPGRFSGRQFSNSRSEMNVSTLELGDSALYLCASSLGRGTTYGYTFGSGTRLTVV.

The V and J genes are TRBV29-1 and TRBJ2-7; D uncertain. The V end was cut by 0 bases, the J end by 4 bases, with 4 bases between. This CDR3 has 11 residues. CDR1 and CDR2 from the germline V gene are SQVTM and ANQGSEA. DNA for the CDR3: TGCAGCGTTGAAGATCTGTACGAGCAGTACTTC. Translation: CSVEDLYEQYF.

A word on this clone: Germline and junction disagree at one end, which may indicate a read error. The chain uses TRBV4-1 and TRBJ2-2; 7 bases are shared with TRBD2. Per the germline V gene, CDR1 is MGHRA and CDR2 is YSYEKL. CDR3 length: 16 residues. The CDR3 region is CPSSQLRGGYTGELFF. CDR3 DNA sequence: TGCCCCAGCAGCCAACTCCGCGGGGGTTACACCGGGGAGCTGTTTTTT.

This chain links TRBV21-1 with TRBJ1-2; TRBD1, the D gene given by the table, was not confirmed from the DNA. TRBV21-1 is a documented pseudogene. The CDR3 has 16 amino acids. The CDR3 DNA is TGTGCCAGCAGCAAAGAAGGGGACAGGGGGTCCTGTGGCTACACCTTC. The encoded protein is CASSKEGDRGSCGYTF.

This chain connects TRBV7-2 to TRBJ2-7; TRBD2 agrees at 8 bases. The CDR3 runs to 16 residues. The V gene's germline CDR1 is SGHTA and CDR2 FQGNSA. V shed 1 base, J shed 7 bases, and the junction held 12 bases outside the gene matches. The CDR3 region is CASSLVGAGEPREQYF. In DNA, the CDR3 is TGTGCCAGCAGCTTAGTCGGAGCGGGAGAACCTCGGGAGCAGTACTTC.

The gene calls are TRBV23-1 and TRBJ2-7, with TRBD1 matching over 11 bases. TRBV23-1 is filed as an ORF, its function uncertain. V lost 4 bases and J lost 4; bases outside the gene matches: 12. This CDR3 has 17 amino acids. CDR3 region: CASSLHESDRGRYEQYF. In DNA form, the CDR3 reads TGCGCCAGCAGTCTCCACGAATCGGACAGGGGGCGTTACGAGCAGTACTTC.

This clone is a singleton in its sample. J is TRBJ1-4 and V is TRBV9; D might be TRBD1 (6 bases). CDR3 length: 14 residues. Trimming stripped 4 bases from V and 5 bases from J, with 12 bases between. Looked up from germline, CDR1 is SGDLS and CDR2 is YYNGEE. The DNA for the CDR3 is TGTGCCAGCAGCTGGGATCAGGGGAATGAAAAACTGTTTTTT. This gives the protein CASSWDQGNEKLFF.

The J gene is TRBJ1-2, the V gene TRBV5-5, with D perhaps TRBD1 (6 bases). The CDR3 is 12 amino acids. From germline, CDR1 is SGHKS and CDR2 YYEKEE (reference sequence). V gave up 4 bases and J gave up 4 bases, with 8 bases separating them. DNA for the CDR3: TGTGCCAGCAGCGTGGACAGCTATGGCTACACCTTC. Translated, it gives CASSVDSYGYTF. The full variable domain, in which reference TRBV5-5 and TRBJ1-2 provide the parts outside the CDR3, is DAGVTQSPTHLIKTRGQQVTLRCSPISGHKSVSWYQQVLGQGPQFIFQYYEKEERGRGNFPDRFSARQFPNYSSELNVNALLLGDSALYLCASSVDSYGYTFGSGTRLTVV.

The rearrangement links TRBV9 to TRBJ2-7; TRBD2 aligns across 8 bases. With 4 bases clipped from V and 2 bases from J, the junction kept 2 bases outside the gene matches. Per germline, CDR1 SGDLS and CDR2 YYNGEE. The CDR3 totals 13 residues. In nucleotides, the CDR3 is TGTGCCAGCAGCCCGGGAGGGCCCTACGAGCAGTACTTC. Protein sequence: CASSPGGPYEQYF.

The chain carries TRBV2 and TRBJ2-7; TRBD1 matches at 9 bases. Unmatched junction bases numbered 7, after V lost 4 bases and J lost 6 bases. CDR3 length: 14 residues. Germline lookup yields CDR1 SNHLY and CDR2 FYNNEI. CDR3 region: CASSVRTGVPEQYF. Here the CDR3 DNA reads TGTGCCAGCAGTGTCCGGACAGGGGTTCCCGAGCAGTACTTC.

The genes are TRBV11-3 and TRBJ2-1, with D perhaps TRBD1 (6 bases). The CDR3 spans 16 residues. Trimming pared 5 bases from V and 5 bases from J, leaving 19 bases between. Germline assignment: CDR1 SGHNT and CDR2 YENEEA. The CDR3: CASSLYRGTEHNEQFF. DNA for the CDR3: TGTGCCAGCAGCCTATATAGGGGGACCGAACACAATGAGCAGTTCTTC.

V is TRBV19 and J is TRBJ1-5; D is unresolved. This CDR3 region has 15 residues. V lost 0 bases, J lost 2 bases, and 8 bases lay in between. Per germline, CDR1 LNHDA and CDR2 SQIVND (reference sequence). CDR3 in amino acids: CASSIDWAGNQPQHF. CDR3 in DNA: TGTGCCAGTAGTATAGATTGGGCAGGCAATCAGCCCCAGCATTTT.

The chain recombines TRBV5-1 with TRBJ1-2; D gene unclear. The CDR3 covers 14 residues. Germline V gene data show CDR1 as SGHRS and CDR2 as YFSETQ. V dropped 0 bases and J dropped 3 bases, with 9 bases sitting between them. In DNA, the CDR3 is TGCGCCAGCAGCTTGGGGCAGGTCGACTATGGCTACACCTTC. Protein: CASSLGQVDYGYTF.

This sequence joins TRBV10-3 and TRBJ1-1, with D possibly being TRBD1 (6 bases). This CDR3 is built from 13 residues. The V gene lost 8 bases and the J gene lost 4 bases, with 14 bases spanning the gap. Germline V gene sequence: CDR1 ENHRY, CDR2 SYGVKD. The CDR3 loop is CAIPWTEGTEAFF. In nucleotides, the CDR3 is TGTGCCATCCCCTGGACAGAGGGCACTGAAGCTTTCTTT.

The rearrangement joins TRBV6-5 to TRBJ2-7, with 10 bases identical to TRBD1. Germline V gene lookup returns CDR1 MNHEY and CDR2 SVGAGI. Trimming took 6 bases from V and 7 from J; bases not matched to a gene: 9. The CDR3 has 14 amino acids. The CDR3 nucleotides read TGTGCCAGCAGGTGGGGACAGGGGACCGAGGAGCAGTACTTC. It encodes CASRWGQGTEEQYF.